This T cell receptor beta chain was sequenced during a study of T cell responses to AZD1222 COVID-19 vaccine (dated by TCRdb to about 2021). Regarding the research as a whole: AZD1222 recipients given second doses at about 4 weeks or at about 12 weeks were pooled, since spike-specific TCR depth and breadth were not found to differ between the two schedules. A total of about 240 trial participants underwent TCR sequencing, of whom some 210 received two doses of AZD1222 and around 25 received two doses of the MenACWY control vaccine. Trial participants were enrolled by age into subgroups of 18-55, 56-69 and 70-plus years, and around 140, 26 and 57 TCR-sequenced participants, respectively, were included in these subgroups.

Comments on this clone: The clone's antigen remains unknown. No much larger clone is present one base from it, and per-base qualities are unavailable.

The sample's time point label, decoded: baseline before first vaccination. The vaccinee samples were drawn from two UK trials, COV001 and COV002, one of which was a single-blind randomized controlled phase 2/3 trial testing AZD1222 (ChAdOx1 nCoV-19) in healthy adults. For TCRbeta chain sequencing, PBMC samples were collected from trial participants at day 0 and at day 28 after the second dose. The study at large found these results: The vaccine-associated CD4 TCRs covered the entire spike protein, and the dominant responses fell in regions 160-218 and 743-854. No day 14 peak-response samples were available, so repertoires were characterized only after the peak T cell response. Epitopes outside the regions mutated in the B.1.351 and B.1.1.7 variants were reportedly recognized by nearly half of the unique spike-specific TCRs. In the small 56-69-year group, the increase in depth fell short of significance, most likely because of low power. A significant rise in spike-specific TCR breadth and depth was observed after two AZD1222 doses relative to day 0 and relative to MenACWY recipients. Only six AZD1222 recipients were SARS-CoV-2 seropositive at baseline, limiting conclusions about previously exposed vaccinees. Most participants were white British and females outnumbered males, and the authors suggested that clonal diversity may have been underestimated.

Relative to germline, V is 5 bases shorter and J is 5 bases shorter, with 10 bases between their ends. The CDR3 covers 14 residues, taking in both the cysteine and the phenylalanine. The CDR3 DNA has 42 bases and is translated from base 1. The CDR1 and CDR2 encoded by the germline V gene are LGHNT and FRNRAP. The CDR3 regions of human TCRbeta chains were analyzed by immunosequencing. Turning to the authors' computational methods: TCRs in the repertoires were matched against a reference library of SARS-CoV-2-specific TCRs that had been generated with the MIRA antigen-specificity platform. Breadth was defined as the fraction of unique TCRs that were SARS-CoV-2-associated, and depth was defined as the fraction of total T cells that were SARS-CoV-2-associated. Using the MIRA data, every spike-specific TCR was mapped to the spike region that the TCR reacted to and assigned to either a CD4 or a CD8 class. Log10-transformed breadth and depth values were compared by one-way ANOVA with Sidak's multiple comparisons tests. TCRdb holds this immuneACCESS table with in-frame rearrangements only. Some clones are missing; in checked studies, unresolved V genes explain under half, and the rest has no known cause. The V and J calls and the clone size are those of that table, but D and trimming were determined from the DNA. For this sample there are roughly 150,000 clones; about 93% appear just once. Roughly 5% of the sample lies in the top ten.

The input for sequencing was peripheral blood, taken on day 0 of AZD1222 vaccination. This TCR was recovered from an adult in good health. This chain is built from TRBV12-5 and TRBJ1-6, and the D gene may be TRBD1, 6 bases matching. The CDR3 region reads CASGVGHNNSPLHF. The nucleotide sequence is given as TGTGCTAGTGGTGTGGGACATAATAATTCACCCCTCCACTTT.